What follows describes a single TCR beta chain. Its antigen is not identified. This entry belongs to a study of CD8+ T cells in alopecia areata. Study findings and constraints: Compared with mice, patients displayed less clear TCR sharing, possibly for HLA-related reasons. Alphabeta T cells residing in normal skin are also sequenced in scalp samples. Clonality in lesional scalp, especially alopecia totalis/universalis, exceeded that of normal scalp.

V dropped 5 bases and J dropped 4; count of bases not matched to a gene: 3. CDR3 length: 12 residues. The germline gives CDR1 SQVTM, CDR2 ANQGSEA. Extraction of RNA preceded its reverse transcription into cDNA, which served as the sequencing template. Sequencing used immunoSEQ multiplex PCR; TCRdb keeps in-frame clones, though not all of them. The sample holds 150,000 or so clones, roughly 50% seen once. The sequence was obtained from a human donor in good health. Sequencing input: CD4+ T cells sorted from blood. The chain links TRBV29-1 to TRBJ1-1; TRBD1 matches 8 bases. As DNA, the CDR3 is TGCAGCGTTTACGGACAGGGCACTGAAGCTTTCTTT. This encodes CSVYGQGTEAFF.